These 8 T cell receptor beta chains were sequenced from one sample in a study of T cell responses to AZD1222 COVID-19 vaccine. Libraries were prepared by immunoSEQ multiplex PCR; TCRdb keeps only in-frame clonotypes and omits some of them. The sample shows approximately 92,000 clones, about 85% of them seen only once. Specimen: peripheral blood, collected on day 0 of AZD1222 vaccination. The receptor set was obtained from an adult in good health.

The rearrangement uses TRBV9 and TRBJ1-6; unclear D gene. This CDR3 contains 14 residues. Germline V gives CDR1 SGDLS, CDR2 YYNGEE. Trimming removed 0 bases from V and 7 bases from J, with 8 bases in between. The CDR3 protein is CASSVAAENSPLHF. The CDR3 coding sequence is TGTGCCAGCAGCGTAGCGGCGGAAAATTCACCCCTCCACTTT.

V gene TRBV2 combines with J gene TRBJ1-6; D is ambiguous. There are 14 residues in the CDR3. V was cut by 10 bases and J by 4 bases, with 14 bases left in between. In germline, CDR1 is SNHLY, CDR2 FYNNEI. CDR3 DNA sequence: TGTGCCACCTCCCGGGAGGGTTATAATTCACCCCTCCACTTT. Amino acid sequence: CATSREGYNSPLHF.

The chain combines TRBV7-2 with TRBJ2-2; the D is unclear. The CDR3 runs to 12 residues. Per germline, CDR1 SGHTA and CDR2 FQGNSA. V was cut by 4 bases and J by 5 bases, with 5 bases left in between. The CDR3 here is CASSSDTGELFF. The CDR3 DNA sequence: TGTGCCAGCAGCTCCGATACCGGGGAGCTGTTTTTT.

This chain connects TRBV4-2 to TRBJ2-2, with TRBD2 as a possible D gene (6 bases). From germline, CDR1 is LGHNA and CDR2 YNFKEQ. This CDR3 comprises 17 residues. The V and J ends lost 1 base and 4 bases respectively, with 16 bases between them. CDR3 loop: CASSQAGTGVGTGELFF. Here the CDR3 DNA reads TGTGCCAGCAGCCAAGCGGGGACGGGAGTCGGCACCGGGGAGCTGTTTTTT.

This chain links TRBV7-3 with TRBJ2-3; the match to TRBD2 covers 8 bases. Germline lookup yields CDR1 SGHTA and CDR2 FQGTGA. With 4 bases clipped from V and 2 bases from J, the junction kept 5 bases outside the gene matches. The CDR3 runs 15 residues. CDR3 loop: CASSWSGGLTDTQYF. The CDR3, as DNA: TGTGCCAGCAGCTGGAGCGGGGGCCTCACAGATACGCAGTATTTT.

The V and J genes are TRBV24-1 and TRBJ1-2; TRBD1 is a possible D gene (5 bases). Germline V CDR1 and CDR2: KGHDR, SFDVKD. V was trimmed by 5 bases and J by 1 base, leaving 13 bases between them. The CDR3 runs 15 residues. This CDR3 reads CATSGAVGGNYGYTF. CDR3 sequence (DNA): TGTGCCACCAGTGGGGCAGTCGGGGGTAACTATGGCTACACCTTC.

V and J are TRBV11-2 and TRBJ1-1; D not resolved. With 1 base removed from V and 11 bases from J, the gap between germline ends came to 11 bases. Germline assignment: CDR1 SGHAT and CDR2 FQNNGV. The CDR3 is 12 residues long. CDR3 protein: CASSLAWSEAFF. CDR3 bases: TGTGCCAGCAGCTTAGCATGGTCGGAGGCTTTCTTT.

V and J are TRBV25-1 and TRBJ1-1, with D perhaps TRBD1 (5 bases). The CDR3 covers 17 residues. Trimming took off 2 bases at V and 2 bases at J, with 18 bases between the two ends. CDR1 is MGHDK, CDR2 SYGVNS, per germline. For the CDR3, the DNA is TGTGCCAGCAGTGAAAACCCAGGGAGGGACCTAAACACTGAAGCTTTCTTT. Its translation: CASSENPGRDLNTEAFF.